This T cell receptor (beta chain) was captured in a study of blood T cell repertoires in COVID-19. The CDR3 extends over 16 amino acids. Trimming at V came to 1 base and at J to 3 bases, leaving 6 bases not matched to a gene. Germline V gene lookup returns CDR1 SGHAT and CDR2 FQNNGV. Only in-frame clones appear in the TCRdb table, and some are missing; sequencing was by immunoSEQ multiplex PCR. The repertoire holds roughly 300,000 clones, with approximately 92% as singletons. This clone was recorded once. This clonotype originated in a woman in her twenties or thirties who had recovered from COVID-19. V gene TRBV11-2 combines with J gene TRBJ2-1, with 7 bases fitting TRBD2. The sequenced sample was PBMCs or T cells enriched from blood (not recorded which). The CDR3 DNA reads TGTGCCAGCAGCTTAGCGGCTAGCGGACTCTACAATGAGCAGTTCTTC. Amino acids: CASSLAASGLYNEQFF.